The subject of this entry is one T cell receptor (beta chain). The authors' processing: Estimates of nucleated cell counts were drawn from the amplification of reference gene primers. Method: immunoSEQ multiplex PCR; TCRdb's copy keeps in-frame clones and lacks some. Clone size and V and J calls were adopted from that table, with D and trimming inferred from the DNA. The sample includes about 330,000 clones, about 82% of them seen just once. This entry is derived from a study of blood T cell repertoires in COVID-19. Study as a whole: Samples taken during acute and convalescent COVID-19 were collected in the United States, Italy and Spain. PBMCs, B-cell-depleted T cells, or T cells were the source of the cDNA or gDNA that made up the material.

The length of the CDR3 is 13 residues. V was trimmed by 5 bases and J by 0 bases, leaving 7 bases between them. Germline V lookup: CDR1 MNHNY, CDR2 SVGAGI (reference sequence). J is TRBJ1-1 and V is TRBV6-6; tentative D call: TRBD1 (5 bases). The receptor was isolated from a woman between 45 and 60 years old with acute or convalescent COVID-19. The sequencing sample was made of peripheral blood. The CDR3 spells CASSTRVNTEAFF. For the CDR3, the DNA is TGTGCCAGCAGTACCAGGGTGAACACTGAAGCTTTCTTT.